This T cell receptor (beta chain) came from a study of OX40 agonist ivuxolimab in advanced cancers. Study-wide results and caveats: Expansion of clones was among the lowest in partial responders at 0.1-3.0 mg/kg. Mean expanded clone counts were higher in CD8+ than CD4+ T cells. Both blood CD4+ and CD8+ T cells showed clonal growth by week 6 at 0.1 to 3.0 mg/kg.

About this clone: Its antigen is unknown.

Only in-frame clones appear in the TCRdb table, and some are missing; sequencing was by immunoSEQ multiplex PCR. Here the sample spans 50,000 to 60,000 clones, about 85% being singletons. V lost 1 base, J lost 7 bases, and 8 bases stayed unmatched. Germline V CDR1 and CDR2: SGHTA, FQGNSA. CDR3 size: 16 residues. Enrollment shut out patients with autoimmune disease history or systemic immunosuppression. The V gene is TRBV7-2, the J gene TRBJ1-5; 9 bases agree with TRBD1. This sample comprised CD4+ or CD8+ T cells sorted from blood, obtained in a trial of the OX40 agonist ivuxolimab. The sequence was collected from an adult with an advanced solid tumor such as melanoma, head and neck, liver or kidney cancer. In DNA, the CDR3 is TGTGCCAGCAGCTTAGGGACGGACAGGGGATACCAGCCCCAGCATTTT. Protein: CASSLGTDRGYQPQHF.